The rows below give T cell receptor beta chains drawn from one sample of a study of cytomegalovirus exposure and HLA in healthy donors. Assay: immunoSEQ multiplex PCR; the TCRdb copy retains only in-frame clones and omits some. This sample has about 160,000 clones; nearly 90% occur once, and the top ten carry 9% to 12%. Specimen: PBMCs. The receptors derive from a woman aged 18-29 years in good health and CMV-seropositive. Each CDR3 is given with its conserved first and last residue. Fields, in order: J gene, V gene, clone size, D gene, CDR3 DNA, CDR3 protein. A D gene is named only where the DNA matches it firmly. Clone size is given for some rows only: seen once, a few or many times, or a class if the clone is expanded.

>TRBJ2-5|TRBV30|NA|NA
TGTGCCTGGGGACAGGGAGGGGGAGAGACCCAGTACTTC
CAWGQGGGETQYF
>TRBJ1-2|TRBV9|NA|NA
TGTGCCAGCAGTCGTGCCCCCCAGGATGGCTACACCTTC
CASSRAPQDGYTF
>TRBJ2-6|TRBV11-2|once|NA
TGTGCCAGCAGCTTAGTTACCGGTCCCTCTGGGGCCAACGTCCTGACTTTC
CASSLVTGPSGANVLTF
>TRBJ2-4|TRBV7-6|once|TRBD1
TGTGCCAGCAGCCCCCTGACAGGGGAAAACATTCAGTACTTC
CASSPLTGENIQYF
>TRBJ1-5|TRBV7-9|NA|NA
TGTGCCAGCAGCTTAGGGGAGGTTAGCCCCCAGCATTTT
CASSLGEVSPQHF
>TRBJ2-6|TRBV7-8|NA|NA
TGTGCCAGCAGCTTAGCGCGAGTACTGGGGGCCAACGTCCTGACTTTC
CASSLARVLGANVLTF
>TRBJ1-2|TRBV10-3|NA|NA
TGTGCCATCAGTGCCGCAATACAGCTTAACTATGGCTACACCTTC
CAISAAIQLNYGYTF
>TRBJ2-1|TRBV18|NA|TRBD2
TGTGCCAGCTCACCACAGGGAGCGGGAGGCAATGAGCAGTTCTTC
CASSPQGAGGNEQFF
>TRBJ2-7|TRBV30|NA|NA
TGTGCCTGGAGTTCCCCGCGGGGTGGAAACTACGAGCAGTACTTC
CAWSSPRGGNYEQYF
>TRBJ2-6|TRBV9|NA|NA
TGTGCCAGCAGCGTAGGCTGGCCACCTGGGGCCAACGTCCTGACTTTC
CASSVGWPPGANVLTF
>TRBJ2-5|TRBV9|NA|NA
TGTGCCAGCAGCGTGGCATACCAAGAGACCCAGTACTTC
CASSVAYQETQYF
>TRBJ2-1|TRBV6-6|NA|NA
TGTGCCAGCAGCCCCCAGAAGTACAATGAGCAGTTCTTC
CASSPQKYNEQFF
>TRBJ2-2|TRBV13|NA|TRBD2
TGTGCCAGCAGCCGGGGACTAGCGGGTACCGGGGAGCTGTTTTTT
CASSRGLAGTGELFF
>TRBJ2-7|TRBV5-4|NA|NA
TGTGCCAGCAGCACTGGGACACAAGAAGGGTCCCCGGGCGAGCAGTACTTC
CASSTGTQEGSPGEQYF
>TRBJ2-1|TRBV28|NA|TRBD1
TGTGCCAGCAGGGCAGACAGGGCGGGCTACAATGAGCAGTTCTTC
CASRADRAGYNEQFF
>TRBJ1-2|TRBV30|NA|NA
TGTGCCTGGAGTGTACTCCGGGGTAACTATGGCTACACCTTC
CAWSVLRGNYGYTF
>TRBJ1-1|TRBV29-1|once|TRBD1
TGCAGCGTTGACCCCAAGGGGGCGCGGACTGAAGCTTTCTTT
CSVDPKGARTEAFF
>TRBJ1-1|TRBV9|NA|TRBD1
TGTGCCAGCAGCGTTCAGGGGGTCAGTGAAGCTTTCTTT
CASSVQGVSEAFF
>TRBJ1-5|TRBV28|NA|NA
TGTGCCAGCAACCTACCGGGCAGGGCTACTCAGCCCCAGCATTTT
CASNLPGRATQPQHF
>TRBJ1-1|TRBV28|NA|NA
TGTGCCAGCAGTTTAATCCGGGGTGCTTCGAACACTGAAGCTTTCTTT
CASSLIRGASNTEAFF
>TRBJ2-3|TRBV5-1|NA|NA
TGCGCCAGCAGCTTCGCAGATACGCAGTATTTT
CASSFADTQYF
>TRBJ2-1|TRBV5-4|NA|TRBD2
TGTGCCAGCAGGGGGGAGGGACTAGCGGTCCCCAATGAGCAGTTCTTC
CASRGEGLAVPNEQFF
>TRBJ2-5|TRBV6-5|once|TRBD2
TGTGCCAGCAGTTACGGCGGGAGGGCCTCGGAGACCCAGTACTTC
CASSYGGRASETQYF
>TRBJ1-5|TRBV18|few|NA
TGTGCCAGCTCCCCCCAGGGGTATCAGCCCCAGCATTTT
CASSPQGYQPQHF
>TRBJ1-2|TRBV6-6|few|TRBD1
TGTGCCAGCATTCTCCGGGACAGGGTTCACTATGGCTACACCTTC
CASILRDRVHYGYTF
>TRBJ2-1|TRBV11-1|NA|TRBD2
TGTGCCAGCAGCCCCATGGGTCTAGCGGACAATGAGCAGTTCTTC
CASSPMGLADNEQFF
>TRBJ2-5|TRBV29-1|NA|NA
TGCAGCGTTGAAGGTCCGGGGTTACAGGAGACCCAGTACTTC
CSVEGPGLQETQYF
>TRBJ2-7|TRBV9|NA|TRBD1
TGTGCCAGCAGCCCCCTCTCGGGACAGGGGGCGGGCGAGCAGTACTTC
CASSPLSGQGAGEQYF
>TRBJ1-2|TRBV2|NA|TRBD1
TGTGCCAGCAGTGCCGACAGGAGGGGGCTCTGGGGTGGCTACACCTTC
CASSADRRGLWGGYTF
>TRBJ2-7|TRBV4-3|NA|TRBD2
TGCGCCAGCAGCCAAGATTTAGCAATAGCGGGAGGGCCCCCCTACGAGCAGTACTTC
CASSQDLAIAGGPPYEQYF
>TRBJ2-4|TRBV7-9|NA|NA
TGTGCCAGCAGCTTAGTGGAGTCCCAAGTCCTAGCCAAAAACATTCAGTACTTC
CASSLVESQVLAKNIQYF
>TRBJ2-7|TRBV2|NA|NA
TGTGCCAGCAGTGAAACAGGGTCCAACTACGAGCAGTACTTC
CASSETGSNYEQYF
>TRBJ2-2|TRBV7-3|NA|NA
TGTGCCAGCAGCTTAACAGTCACTTCGAGCACCGGGGAGCTGTTTTTT
CASSLTVTSSTGELFF
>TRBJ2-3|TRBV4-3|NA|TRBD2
TGCGCCAGCAGCCAATCCACTAGCGGGATCTCGACAGATACGCAGTATTTT
CASSQSTSGISTDTQYF
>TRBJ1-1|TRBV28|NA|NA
TGTGCCAGCAGTTTAGGACAGCGTATAAACACTGAAGCTTTCTTT
CASSLGQRINTEAFF
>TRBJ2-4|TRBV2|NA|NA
TGTGCCAGCAGTGATTGGGGAGAAAACATTCAGTACTTC
CASSDWGENIQYF
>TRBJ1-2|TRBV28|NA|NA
TGTGCCAGCAGTTGGGGCGGACATGGGAACTATGGCTACACCTTC
CASSWGGHGNYGYTF
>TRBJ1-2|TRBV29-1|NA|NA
TGCAGCGTTGATATCACCGCCGGCTATGGCTACACCTTC
CSVDITAGYGYTF
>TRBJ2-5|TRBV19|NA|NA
TGTGCCAGTAGTATGCCTAGTAGGGAGACCCAGTACTTC
CASSMPSRETQYF
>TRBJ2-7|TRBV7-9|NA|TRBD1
TGTGCCAGCAGCCGCTGGGACAGCTCCTACGAGCAGTACTTC
CASSRWDSSYEQYF
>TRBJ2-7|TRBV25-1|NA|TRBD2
TGTGCCAGCAGTGAATATATCACTAGCGGGCTCTACGAGCAGTACTTC
CASSEYITSGLYEQYF
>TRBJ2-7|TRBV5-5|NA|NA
TGTGCCAGCAGCTTCGGGCAGGGTAAGGGCGAGCAGTACTTC
CASSFGQGKGEQYF
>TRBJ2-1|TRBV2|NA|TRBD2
TGTGCCTTGGGACTAGTCAGCTACAATGAGCAGTTCTTC
CALGLVSYNEQFF